This record looks at one T cell receptor (beta chain) sequence and its context. This record comes from a study of tumor-infiltrating lymphocytes in oesophageal squamous cell carcinoma. Germline V gives CDR1 SEHNR, CDR2 FQNEAQ (reference sequence). Trimming removed 0 bases at V and 13 bases at J, with 13 bases between. The CDR3 sequence is 13 residues long. Via MiXCR, TCRdb re-called the PCR reads, giving one row per CDR3 protein. This table holds under 20,000 distinct CDR3 sequences, roughly two fifths found once. The J gene is TRBJ2-1, the V gene TRBV7-9; D ambiguous. The sequenced material came from normal esophageal tissue next to the tumor. The sequence derives from a male donor with esophageal squamous cell carcinoma. The CDR3 reads CASSLASGLRQFF. CDR3 bases: TGTGCCAGCAGCTTAGCCTCGGGTTTACGACAGTTCTTC.